The rows below give T cell receptor beta chains drawn from one sample of a study of T cells in Graves' hyperthyroidism and ophthalmopathy. TCRdb analysed the multiplex PCR reads with MiXCR anew, one entry per CDR3 protein. The sample lists some 460,000 distinct CDR3 sequences, about a sixth occurring once. Sequenced material: blood. All receptors derive from a woman younger than 30 with Graves' hyperthyroidism. Each CDR3 is given with its conserved first and last residue. Fields, in order: J gene, V gene, clone size, D gene, CDR3 length, CDR3 DNA, CDR3 protein. A D gene is named only where the DNA matches it firmly. Some rows mark clone size as missing; the rest say once, few, many or name a class of expanded clone.

TRBJ1-2,TRBV6-1,many,-,14,TGTGCCAGCAGGGAAGGGACTCGAATATGGGGCTACACCTTC,CASREGTRIWGYTF
TRBJ1-5,TRBV27,many,-,14,TGTGCCAGCAGCCGGGGACGGAACAATCAGCCCCAGCATTTT,CASSRGRNNQPQHF
TRBJ2-5,TRBV12-5,few,-,16,TGTGCTAGTGGTTTGGTACTTCTGGGGAGGCGTGGGACCCAGTACTTC,CASGLVLLGRRGTQYF
TRBJ2-7,TRBV20-1,many,-,12,TGCAGTGCTAGAACGTCTGCGGACGAGCAGTACTTC,CSARTSADEQYF
TRBJ2-7,TRBV4-1,-,-,13,TGCGCCAGCAGCCAAGTTCTGAAGGATGAGCAGTACTTC,CASSQVLKDEQYF
TRBJ2-7,TRBV5-1,-,TRBD1,16,TGCGCCAGCAGCATAGAACTTGGACAGGGGACCTACGAGCAGTACTTC,CASSIELGQGTYEQYF
TRBJ1-5,TRBV19,few,-,13,TGTGCCAGTAGTGCGGTGAATAATCAGCCCCAGCATTTT,CASSAVNNQPQHF
TRBJ2-3,TRBV6-5,many,-,15,TGTGCCAGCAGTTATCAGGCTATTGGAACAGATACGCAGTATTTT,CASSYQAIGTDTQYF
TRBJ2-3,TRBV5-1,-,TRBD2,16,TGCGCCAGCAGCTTGAAGCGGGATCCCTTCACAGATACGCAGTATTTT,CASSLKRDPFTDTQYF
TRBJ2-7,TRBV7-4,many,-,15,TGTGCCAGCAGCCCGAGCAGGCCAAGTCTTTACGAGCAGTACTTC,CASSPSRPSLYEQYF
TRBJ2-1,TRBV7-2,many,-,13,TGTGCCAGCAGCTTAGGACAAGGCGATGAGCAGTTCTTC,CASSLGQGDEQFF
TRBJ2-7,TRBV25-1,few,-,16,TGTGCCAGCAGTGACCCCAACCGGGACGGCCCCTACGAGCAGTACTTC,CASSDPNRDGPYEQYF
TRBJ2-1,TRBV5-1,-,TRBD2,16,TGCGCCAGCAGCTTGATGGCTAGCGGGGGCTACAATGAGCAGTTCTTC,CASSLMASGGYNEQFF
TRBJ2-5,TRBV6-1,many,-,12,TGTGCCAGCAGTAACGAGCAGGAGACCCAGTACTTC,CASSNEQETQYF
TRBJ2-7,TRBV6-1,many,TRBD2,14,TGTGCCAGCCAAGGTAGCGGGGCCCACTACGAGCAGTACTTC,CASQGSGAHYEQYF
TRBJ2-2,TRBV6-1,many,TRBD1,15,TGTGCCAGCAGGGCGACAGGGGCGAACACCGGGGAGCTGTTTTTT,CASRATGANTGELFF
TRBJ2-1,TRBV7-8,many,TRBD2,17,TGTGCCAGCAGACCATCGGGCGCTAGCGGAACCTACAATGAGCAGTTCTTC,CASRPSGASGTYNEQFF
TRBJ1-3,TRBV28,-,TRBD1,17,TGTGCCAGCAGTTTTTTTAGGGACAGCTCCTCTGGAAACACCATATATTTT,CASSFFRDSSSGNTIYF
TRBJ2-7,TRBV6-1,-,-,11,TGTGCCAGCGGGGCGATGGGGGAGCAGTACTTC,CASGAMGEQYF
TRBJ2-5,TRBV4-1,many,TRBD2,16,TGCGCCAGCAGCCAGACCGGGACTAGCACCCAAGAGACCCAGTACTTC,CASSQTGTSTQETQYF
TRBJ2-7,TRBV6-1,many,-,12,TGTGCCAGCAGTGAACTGGAGTACGAGCAGTACTTC,CASSELEYEQYF
TRBJ2-3,TRBV29-1,many,-,14,TGCAGCTCCAAATCCGGACTCAGAGGGGATACGCAGTATTTT,CSSKSGLRGDTQYF
TRBJ2-6,TRBV27,-,-,15,TGTGCCAGCAGTTTCGAGGGAGCTGGGGCCAACGTCCTGACTTTC,CASSFEGAGANVLTF
TRBJ2-7,TRBV6-1,many,-,14,TGTGCCAGCAGTGAACAGTACGCCTCCTACGAGCAGTACTTC,CASSEQYASYEQYF
TRBJ2-1,TRBV12-3/TRBV12-4,-,TRBD2,15,TGTGCCAGCATCATGGACGGGGGGGCCTACGGTGAGCAGTTCTTC,CASIMDGGAYGEQFF
TRBJ2-7,TRBV20-1,few,TRBD1,15,TGCAGTGCTAGAACCGACAGGGGGGATTACTACGAGCAGTACTTC,CSARTDRGDYYEQYF
TRBJ2-1,TRBV20-1,many,-,14,TGCAGTGGAGCAGGCACGAGCTCCTACAATGAGCAGTTCTTC,CSGAGTSSYNEQFF
TRBJ1-2,TRBV30,-,-,14,TGTGCCTGGAGTGTGGGGGGATCGTCGAATGGCTACACCTTC,CAWSVGGSSNGYTF
TRBJ2-1,TRBV11-2,many,-,13,TGTGCCAGCAGCTTAGAAGCGGGTAGTGAGCAGTTCTTC,CASSLEAGSEQFF
TRBJ1-3,TRBV7-9,-,-,17,TGTGCCAGCAGCCGCTTATTGTCGGACTTACTCGAAAACACCATATATTTT,CASSRLLSDLLENTIYF
TRBJ2-1,TRBV7-6,many,TRBD2,15,TGTGCCAGCAGCCCGACTAGCAATCCGAACAATGAGCAGTTCTTC,CASSPTSNPNNEQFF
TRBJ2-2,TRBV7-8,many,-,16,TGTGCCAGCATACTTCCGGGACTTGCGAACACCGGGGAGCTGTTTTTT,CASILPGLANTGELFF
TRBJ2-2,TRBV30,many,-,14,TGTGCCTGGAGTATACAGACAAACACCGGGGAGCTGTTTTTT,CAWSIQTNTGELFF
TRBJ2-3,TRBV11-2,few,TRBD2,14,TGTGCCAGCCTCCCCCGGGGGGGCGGGGATACGCAGTATTTT,CASLPRGGGDTQYF
TRBJ2-1,TRBV2,many,-,15,TGTGCCAGCAAGTTTACTCGGGAGCTTGTGAATGAGCAGTTCTTC,CASKFTRELVNEQFF
TRBJ2-5,TRBV5-6,-,TRBD1,15,TGTGCCAGCAGCTTGATTACAGGGGCCCGGGAGACCCAGTACTTC,CASSLITGARETQYF
TRBJ1-2,TRBV20-1,-,-,14,TGCAGTGCCATAAACCGGGACGTTCCTTTTGGCTACACCTTC,CSAINRDVPFGYTF
TRBJ1-4,TRBV7-2,many,TRBD1,14,TGTGCCAGCAGCCCGAGGACAGGGGTCGAAAAACTGTTTTTT,CASSPRTGVEKLFF
TRBJ2-7,TRBV12-3/TRBV12-4,-,-,14,TGTGCCAGCAGCTTAGCGGCCGTAACTTACGAGCAGTACTTC,CASSLAAVTYEQYF
TRBJ1-5,TRBV7-8,-,-,14,TGTGCCAGCAGCGTAGGACCTAGCAATCAGCCCCAGCATTTT,CASSVGPSNQPQHF
TRBJ1-5,TRBV2,many,TRBD1,14,TGTGCCAGCAGTGTTGACAGGGGCAATCAGCCCCAGCATTTT,CASSVDRGNQPQHF